The subject of this entry is one T cell receptor beta chain. Its target is unknown. Profiled with immunoSEQ multiplex PCR; TCRdb holds only in-frame clones, not every one. The sample consists of more than 150,000 clones, roughly 92% of them appearing once. This entry is derived from a study of T cell responses to AZD1222 COVID-19 vaccine. Study overall: Second doses that came at about 4 or about 12 weeks were put together.

Regarding the study as a whole: Following two doses of AZD1222, Spike-specific TCR breadth and depth rose.

Germline V gene data show CDR1 as PRHDT and CDR2 as FYEKMQ (reference sequence). There are 14 residues in the CDR3. The V and J ends lost 0 bases and 0 bases respectively, with 5 bases between them. This clonotype was sampled from an adult in good health. The sample consisted of peripheral blood, taken on day 0 of AZD1222 vaccination. The V call is TRBV13, the J call TRBJ1-1; D gene unclear. CDR3 residues: CASSLGGLNTEAFF. The CDR3 DNA reads TGTGCCAGCAGCTTAGGGGGCTTGAACACTGAAGCTTTCTTT.